Shown below are 5 T cell receptor beta chains from a single sample sequenced in a study of blood T cell repertoires in COVID-19. Repertoires were generated with immunoSEQ multiplex PCR, while TCRdb's copy carries only in-frame clones and drops some. The repertoire holds around 82,000 clones, 80% to 95% seen once, with 6.9% in the top ten. Sequences were obtained from peripheral blood. These receptors came from a human donor in a cohort sampled during active COVID-19.

This rearrangement joins TRBV19 to TRBJ1-2; the match to TRBD1 covers 9 bases. CDR3 length: 13 residues. The junction had 6 bases not matched to a gene; V was cut back by 5 bases and J by 8 bases. CDR1 is LNHDA, CDR2 SQIVND, per germline (reference sequence). The CDR3 sequence: CASSLQGAGGYTF. CDR3 coding DNA: TGTGCCAGTAGTTTACAGGGGGCTGGAGGCTACACCTTC. The full variable domain, in which reference TRBV19 and TRBJ1-2 provide the parts outside the CDR3, is DGGITQSPKYLFRKEGQNVTLSCEQNLNHDAMYWYRQDPGQGLRLIYYSQIVNDFQKGDIAEGYSVSREKKESFPLTVTSAQKNPTAFYLCASSLQGAGGYTFGSGTRLTVV.

The CDR3 region has the DNA TGTGCCAGTAGTATTGCGGCCACCGGCTACACCTTC. Translation: CASSIAATGYTF. The V call is TRBV19, the J call TRBJ1-2; unclear D gene. The ends were cut back, 3 bases at V and 8 bases at J, with 10 bases in the middle. Per germline, CDR1 LNHDA and CDR2 SQIVND (reference sequence). The CDR3 has 12 amino acids.

The chain recombines TRBV30 with TRBJ1-3, with D possibly matching TRBD1 (6 bases). This CDR3 spans 14 amino acids. The germline gives CDR1 GTSNPN, CDR2 SVGIG (reference sequence). Trimming cost V 4 bases and J 2 bases, with 12 bases left between them. The CDR3 sequence is CAWTYGGPGNTIYF. CDR3 nucleotides: TGTGCCTGGACCTATGGGGGCCCTGGAAACACCATATATTTT.

The chain uses TRBV27 and TRBJ2-5, with TRBD2 matching over 9 bases. Looked up from germline, CDR1 is MNHEY and CDR2 is SMNVEV (reference sequence). V shed 1 base and J 5 bases; nucleotides not matched to a gene: 5. The CDR3 totals 15 residues. CDR3 sequence (DNA): TGTGCCAGCAGTTTATTGGCGGGGGGGCCGGAGACCCAGTACTTC. Its translation: CASSLLAGGPETQYF.

V is TRBV7-9 and J is TRBJ2-1; 14 bases match TRBD2. Germline CDR1 SEHNR, CDR2 FQNEAQ (reference sequence). V lost 4 bases, J lost 5 bases, and 4 bases stayed unmatched. The CDR3 totals 16 residues. CDR3 protein: CASSSRTSGGHNEQFF. The CDR3 nucleotides read TGTGCCAGCAGCTCCAGGACTAGCGGGGGGCACAATGAGCAGTTCTTC.